This T cell receptor (beta chain) was recovered during a study of cytomegalovirus exposure and HLA in healthy donors. Study-level findings and limits: Some V segments, TRBV6-2 and TRBV6-3 among them, were indistinguishable and were therefore excluded. Associated with HLA alleles at 0.05 false discovery rate in a later analysis were 16,951 TCR beta sequences. Later analysis demonstrated an association between a missense DCLRE1C variant and TCR beta V- and J-gene trimming.

V shed 4 bases and J shed 1 base, with 11 bases lying between them. The CDR3 is made up of 14 amino acids. The V gene's germline CDR1 is SNHLY and CDR2 FYNNEI. As to this clone: The antigen is unknown.

The primer mix had 60 Vbeta and 13 Jbeta primers. Clones were sequenced by immunoSEQ multiplex PCR, and TCRdb holds only the in-frame ones, with some missing. The sample records about 130,000 clones, roughly 80% being singletons. This receptor was obtained from a woman aged 35 to 49 in good health and CMV-seronegative. The rearrangement joins TRBV2 to TRBJ2-7; D may be TRBD2 (5 bases). The sequenced sample was PBMCs. CDR3: CASSVERESYEQYF. The CDR3 nucleotides are TGTGCCAGCAGTGTGGAGAGGGAGTCCTACGAGCAGTACTTC.